One sample yielded the 26 T cell receptor beta chains listed below, sequenced in a study of blood T cell repertoires in COVID-19. Generated by immunoSEQ multiplex PCR, the TCRdb table keeps only in-frame clones and is missing some. The sample shows 260,000 or so clones, over 75% of them seen only once. Sequencing used PBMCs or T cells enriched from blood (not recorded which). The source is a man aged 18 to 30 who had recovered from COVID-19.

This sequence joins TRBV2 and TRBJ2-7, with TRBD1 matching over 8 bases. CDR3 length: 13 amino acids. V was pared by 7 bases and J by 2 bases, with 4 bases of the junction left unmatched. CDR1 is SNHLY, CDR2 FYNNEI, per germline. CDR3 sequence reads: CASMGQETYEQYF. CDR3 DNA: TGTGCCAGCATGGGACAGGAGACCTACGAGCAGTACTTC.

The chain couples TRBV27 to TRBJ1-1; TRBD1 agrees at 7 bases. Germline assignment: CDR1 MNHEY and CDR2 SMNVEV (reference sequence). CDR3 size: 16 residues. The ends lost 5 bases at V and 2 bases at J; junction bases unmatched: 11. The CDR3 sequence: CASSPEQGGFNTEAFF. The CDR3 DNA reads TGTGCCAGCAGTCCCGAGCAGGGGGGATTTAACACTGAAGCTTTCTTT.

This clone was observed once. This chain connects TRBV11-3 to TRBJ2-5; 10 bases agree with TRBD1. J lost 5 bases, V lost 2 bases, and 5 bases had no gene match. This CDR3 has 15 amino acids. CDR1 SGHNT and CDR2 YENEEA come from the germline V gene. Written as DNA, the CDR3 is TGTGCCAGCAGCTTACTGACAGGGGGCTTGGAGACCCAGTACTTC. Translated, it gives CASSLLTGGLETQYF.

This chain links TRBV19 with TRBJ1-1; perhaps TRBD1 as D (5 bases). V was pared by 2 bases and J by 5 bases, with 15 bases between. CDR1 is LNHDA and CDR2 is SQIVND in the germline V gene (reference sequence). This CDR3 is built from 15 residues. CDR3 residues: CASSISGQGRTEAFF. The CDR3 coding sequence is TGTGCCAGTAGTATAAGTGGCCAGGGCAGAACTGAAGCTTTCTTT.

The CDR3 DNA sequence: TGCGCCAGCAGCTCAAAGACAGGGGGCGGACACTATGGCTACACCTTC. Translating it yields CASSSKTGGGHYGYTF. The V call is TRBV5-1, the J call TRBJ1-2; 10 nucleotides line up with TRBD1. This CDR3 comprises 16 residues. From germline, CDR1 is SGHRS and CDR2 YFSETQ. After removal of 3 bases from V and 3 bases from J, the junction contained 8 bases not matched to a gene.

V is TRBV7-8 and J is TRBJ1-1; D may be TRBD1 (6 bases). The CDR3 runs 14 residues. The germline V gene encodes CDR1 SGHVS and CDR2 FQNEAQ. The V and J ends lost 0 bases and 4 bases respectively, with 9 bases between them. The CDR3 nucleotides read TGTGCCAGCAGCTTAGCGCCAGGGGCCACTGAAGCTTTCTTT. This codes for CASSLAPGATEAFF.

The rearrangement uses TRBV30 and TRBJ2-3, with D unclear. The CDR3 is made up of 11 amino acids. Per germline, CDR1 GTSNPN and CDR2 SVGIG (reference sequence). V was clipped by 4 bases and J by 4 bases, with 6 bases between them. CDR3 amino acids: CAWNIPDTQYF. The CDR3 DNA reads TGTGCCTGGAACATTCCAGATACGCAGTATTTT.

The V call is TRBV4-2, the J call TRBJ1-2; D unclear. This CDR3 is built from 15 residues. Germline CDR1 LGHNA, CDR2 YNFKEQ. V was cut by 0 bases and J by 0 bases, with 8 bases left in between. In DNA form, the CDR3 reads TGTGCCAGCAGCCAAGACCCGGGTGCTAACTATGGCTACACCTTC. It translates to CASSQDPGANYGYTF.

At least ten counts were recorded for this clone. The V call is TRBV4-2, the J call TRBJ1-4; 11 bases are shared with TRBD1. J gave up 7 bases and V 1 base, and 5 bases lay outside the gene matches. CDR3 size: 16 residues. Germline CDR1 LGHNA, CDR2 YNFKEQ. The CDR3 region has the DNA TGTGCCAGCAGCCAAGGGAAAGGACAGGGGGCTGAAAAACTGTTTTTT. It codes for CASSQGKGQGAEKLFF.

The rearrangement joins TRBV7-9 to TRBJ1-1; maybe TRBD1 (6 bases). This CDR3 is 15 amino acids long. V was clipped by 9 bases and J by 1 base, with 18 bases between them. Per the germline V gene, CDR1 is SEHNR and CDR2 is FQNEAQ (reference sequence). DNA for the CDR3: TGTGCCAGTAAAACCCCAGGGGAAACGAACACTGAAGCTTTCTTT. Protein: CASKTPGETNTEAFF.

This sequence joins TRBV6-5 and TRBJ1-6; 7 positions match TRBD1. V shed 4 bases and J 8 bases; nucleotides not matched to a gene: 11. The CDR3 contains 16 residues. Germline CDR1 is MNHEY and CDR2 is SVGAGI. The CDR3, as DNA: TGTGCCAGCAGTTCTTACGACAGGGCGAGGGATTCACCCCTCCACTTT. Protein product: CASSSYDRARDSPLHF.

This clone has just one count. The V call is TRBV7-8, the J call TRBJ2-4; TRBD2 is a possible D gene (6 bases). From germline, CDR1 is SGHVS and CDR2 FQNEAQ. Trimming took 5 bases from V and 7 from J, leaving 12 bases between them. The CDR3 sequence is 13 residues long. CDR3 sequence reads: CASSPGLNNIQYF. The CDR3 nucleotides read TGTGCCAGCAGCCCGGGACTGAATAACATTCAGTACTTC. The complete variable domain, with remaining parts taken from reference TRBV7-8 and TRBJ2-4, reads GAGVSQSPRYKVAKRGQDVALRCDPISGHVSLFWYQQALGQGPEFLTYFQNEAQLDKSGLPSDRFFAERPEGSVSTLKIQRTQQEDSAVYLCASSPGLNNIQYFGAGTRLSVL.

The J gene is TRBJ1-2, the V gene TRBV9; D is unclear. The CDR3 length is 14 residues. Germline V gene lookup returns CDR1 SGDLS and CDR2 YYNGEE. The V end lost 0 bases, the J end lost 3 bases, and 9 bases lay between the germline ends. CDR3 amino acids: CASSVASEDYGYTF. The CDR3 nucleotides read TGTGCCAGCAGCGTAGCTAGTGAGGACTATGGCTACACCTTC.

The rearrangement links TRBV19 to TRBJ1-4; the D is unclear. Per the germline V gene, CDR1 is LNHDA and CDR2 is SQIVND (reference sequence). The CDR3 is 15 amino acids. V was cut by 2 bases and J by 8 bases, with 15 bases left in between. The CDR3 loop reads CASSIKREGEEKLFF. The CDR3 coding sequence is TGTGCCAGTAGTATAAAGAGGGAGGGAGAGGAAAAACTGTTTTTT.

The chain combines TRBV18 with TRBJ1-3; TRBD1 agrees at 8 bases. The CDR3 is made up of 15 amino acids. V was clipped by 3 bases and J by 4 bases; unmatched bases: 5. The V gene's germline CDR1 is KGHSH and CDR2 LQKENI. The CDR3 here is CASSPRTGQGNTIYF. The DNA of the CDR3 is TGTGCCAGCTCACCTAGGACAGGGCAAGGAAACACCATATATTTT.

The chain couples TRBV7-9 to TRBJ1-2, with D hard to call. Germline V gives CDR1 SEHNR, CDR2 FQNEAQ (reference sequence). V lost 5 bases and J lost 0, with 16 bases in between. The CDR3 contains 16 residues. CDR3: CASSPTASTSNYGYTF. In DNA form, the CDR3 reads TGTGCCAGCAGCCCAACAGCATCGACCTCTAACTATGGCTACACCTTC.

The chain is built from TRBV30 and TRBJ1-1, with D unresolved. This CDR3 is 12 amino acids long. CDR1 is GTSNPN and CDR2 is SVGIG in the germline V gene (reference sequence). Trimming left V 1 base short and J 5 bases short, with 8 bases between. The chain's CDR3 is CAWSGGMTEAFF. CDR3 DNA sequence: TGTGCCTGGAGTGGCGGAATGACTGAAGCTTTCTTT.

The chain links TRBV7-2 to TRBJ1-2; D call uncertain. This CDR3 comprises 13 residues. V was pared by 1 base and J by 4 bases, with 7 bases between. CDR1 is SGHTA and CDR2 is FQGNSA in the germline V gene. This CDR3 reads CASSLDRSYGYTF. CDR3 in DNA: TGTGCCAGCAGCTTAGACAGATCCTATGGCTACACCTTC.

V and J are TRBV13 and TRBJ2-7; D gene unclear. Germline V gene sequence: CDR1 PRHDT, CDR2 FYEKMQ (reference sequence). V was clipped by 0 bases and J by 2 bases, with 8 bases between them. This CDR3 comprises 14 residues. The CDR3 loop is CASSLGRRTYEQYF. For the CDR3, the DNA is TGTGCCAGCAGCTTAGGGCGGAGAACCTACGAGCAGTACTTC.

The V gene is TRBV6-4, the J gene TRBJ2-3; maybe TRBD2 (6 bases). Germline lookup yields CDR1 MRHNA and CDR2 SNTAGT. The CDR3 sequence is 17 residues long. Between the trimmed V and J ends, which lost 0 bases and 3 bases, there was a span of 16 bases. CDR3 DNA sequence: TGTGCCAGCAGTGACTCAGGAACTAGCCAGGCGACAGATACGCAGTATTTT. Protein sequence: CASSDSGTSQATDTQYF.

The V and J genes are TRBV28 and TRBJ2-3; TRBD2 is a possible D gene (5 bases). The V end was cut by 8 bases, the J end by 1 base, with 7 bases between. From germline, CDR1 is MDHEN and CDR2 SYDVKM. The CDR3 consists of 12 residues. The chain's CDR3 is CASGRGTDTQYF. The CDR3 DNA sequence: TGTGCCAGCGGGCGGGGCACAGATACGCAGTATTTT.

The rearrangement joins TRBV30 to TRBJ2-1, with TRBD1 matching 9 bases. Germline loops: CDR1 GTSNPN, CDR2 SVGIG (reference sequence). V dropped 3 bases and J dropped 9; count of bases not matched to a gene: 3. The CDR3 runs to 12 residues. CDR3 nucleotide sequence: TGTGCCTGGAGCGGGACAGGGTTTGAGCAGTTCTTC. Encoded protein: CAWSGTGFEQFF.

The chain carries TRBV24-1 and TRBJ1-5; weak D call: TRBD1 (6 bases). Germline V gives CDR1 KGHDR, CDR2 SFDVKD. V was clipped by 3 bases and J by 6 bases, with 17 bases between them. The CDR3 consists of 16 residues. For the CDR3, the DNA is TGTGCCACCAGTGATCGTCGTGAAGGCAGGGGTCAGCCCCAGCATTTT. This translates into CATSDRREGRGQPQHF.

The chain joins TRBV10-2 to TRBJ2-7; possible D gene TRBD1, 5 bases. There are 13 residues in the CDR3. V dropped 7 bases and J dropped 2 bases, with 12 bases sitting between them. CDR1 WSHSY and CDR2 SAAADI come from the germline V gene. The CDR3 region has the DNA TGCGCCAGCACCCCACAGGAGACCTACGAGCAGTACTTC. This sequence encodes CASTPQETYEQYF.

CDR3 protein: CASSSGLRYEQYF. CDR3 nucleotide sequence: TGTGCCAGCAGTTCCGGACTCCGTTACGAGCAGTACTTC. V is TRBV27 and J is TRBJ2-7; TRBD2 is a possible D gene (5 bases). The CDR3 runs to 13 residues. Trimming removed 4 bases at V and 4 bases at J, with 11 bases between. The germline V gene has CDR1 MNHEY and CDR2 SMNVEV (reference sequence).

The chain combines TRBV28 with TRBJ2-7, with 10 bases fitting TRBD2. The CDR3 runs to 14 residues. With V trimmed by 6 bases and J by 4 bases, 6 bases remained unmatched. Germline V lookup: CDR1 MDHEN, CDR2 SYDVKM. The CDR3 coding sequence is TGTGCCAGCAGAGCGGGAGGGCCTTTTTACGAGCAGTACTTC. Translated, it gives CASRAGGPFYEQYF.